This T cell receptor beta chain was observed in a study of graft-versus-host responses after intestinal transplantation. Study conclusions and caveats: The study found high graft-versus-host to host-versus-graft clonal ratios in allografts of patients with graft-donor T cell macrochimerism.

CDR3 length: 13 amino acids. Trimming took 4 bases from V and 2 from J; bases not matched to a gene: 2. Germline V gene data show CDR1 as MNHNY and CDR2 as SVGAGI (reference sequence). Clones were read by immunoSEQ multiplex PCR, and TCRdb kept only the in-frame ones, dropping some. The table has 75,000 to 100,000 clones, about 93% seen once; the top ten hold less than 0.6%. On this clone: Its antigen is still unknown.

The receptor was isolated from a human donor who received an intestinal transplant. This chain connects TRBV6-6 to TRBJ2-7, with TRBD1 matching 7 bases. Specimen: unstimulated CD8+ T cells sorted from spleen or lymph node cells, collected before intestinal transplant. CDR3 sequence: CASSFQGAYEQYF. The CDR3 nucleotides are TGTGCCAGCAGTTTTCAGGGGGCCTACGAGCAGTACTTC.